Listed below are T cell receptor beta chains from one sample, sequenced in a study of cytomegalovirus exposure and HLA in healthy donors. The assay was immunoSEQ multiplex PCR, and TCRdb's table has in-frame clones only and misses some. The table shows 150,000 to 200,000 clones, with almost 85% occurring only once. The material sequenced was PBMCs. The receptors originated from a young man in good health and CMV-seropositive. The CDR3 runs from the conserved cysteine through the conserved F or W. D genes are given only for firm matches. The size entry is marked missing in some rows and otherwise reads once, few, many or a size class.

clone_size	v_call	j_call	d_call	cdr3_aa	cdr3_nt
NA	TRBV27	TRBJ2-3	NA	CASSLGSSSTQYF	TGTGCCAGCAGTCTAGGTAGCTCCAGTACGCAGTATTTT
NA	TRBV10-2	TRBJ2-1	TRBD2	CASKTSGRYNEQFF	TGCGCGAGCAAGACTAGCGGGAGATACAATGAGCAGTTCTTC
NA	TRBV28	TRBJ1-3	TRBD1	CASSFMTGGGFGNTIYF	TGTGCCAGCAGTTTCATGACAGGGGGTGGCTTTGGAAACACCATATATTTT
once	TRBV2	TRBJ1-1	TRBD1	CASRPGTGGMLAFF	TGTGCCAGCAGGCCGGGGACAGGGGGCATGTTGGCTTTCTTT
NA	TRBV14	TRBJ1-2	NA	CASSQVRGFYGYTF	TGTGCCAGCAGCCAAGTCCGCGGATTCTATGGCTACACCTTC
NA	TRBV4-1	TRBJ2-7	NA	CASSQVDGFEQYF	TGCGCCAGCAGCCAAGTAGATGGTTTCGAGCAGTACTTC
NA	TRBV7-2	TRBJ1-1	NA	CASIGASGSTEAFF	TGTGCCAGCATCGGTGCCTCCGGTAGCACTGAAGCTTTCTTT
NA	TRBV11-2	TRBJ2-1	TRBD2	CASSSGLAGGKAYNEQFF	TGTGCCAGCAGCTCGGGACTAGCGGGAGGGAAAGCTTACAATGAGCAGTTCTTC
NA	TRBV5-6	TRBJ1-2	NA	CASSGTGNYGYTF	TGTGCCAGCAGTGGAACAGGGAACTATGGCTACACCTTC
NA	TRBV9	TRBJ2-3	NA	CASSVVTVPDTQYF	TGTGCCAGCAGCGTAGTAACGGTCCCAGATACGCAGTATTTT
NA	TRBV6-4	TRBJ1-2	NA	CASSEIAGTSNYGYTF	TGTGCCAGCAGTGAGATTGCGGGAACCTCTAACTATGGCTACACCTTC
NA	TRBV7-7	TRBJ2-5	NA	CASSLTTGETQYF	TGTGCTAGCAGCTTAACCACGGGTGAGACCCAGTACTTC
NA	TRBV28	TRBJ1-4	NA	CASNHGTGNEKLFF	TGTGCCAGCAACCACGGGACTGGAAATGAAAAACTGTTTTTT
NA	TRBV28	TRBJ2-4	TRBD2	CASRLAGGQNIQYF	TGTGCCAGCAGGCTAGCGGGAGGGCAAAACATTCAGTACTTC
NA	TRBV6-6	TRBJ1-1	NA	CASSDPRRLNTEAFF	TGTGCCAGCAGTGACCCTAGACGGCTGAACACTGAAGCTTTCTTT
once	TRBV9	TRBJ1-1	TRBD1	CASSSRQGAAGTEAFF	TGTGCCAGCAGCTCCCGACAGGGGGCAGCGGGGACTGAAGCTTTCTTT
NA	TRBV11-2	TRBJ2-6	NA	CASSPSSAGVGANVLTF	TGTGCCAGCAGCCCCTCATCGGCAGGGGTCGGGGCCAACGTCCTGACTTTC
NA	TRBV15	TRBJ1-3	NA	CATSPPGNTIYF	TGTGCCACCAGCCCCCCCGGTAACACCATATATTTT
few	TRBV30	TRBJ2-1	NA	CAWSNRLGRGYNEQFF	TGTGCCTGGAGTAACCGTTTGGGGAGGGGGTACAATGAGCAGTTCTTC
NA	TRBV7-2	TRBJ2-1	NA	CASSLLREQFF	TGTGCCAGCAGCCTTCTGCGAGAGCAGTTCTTC
NA	TRBV20-1	TRBJ1-1	NA	CSAMANTEAFF	TGCAGTGCTATGGCGAACACTGAAGCTTTCTTT
NA	TRBV12-5	TRBJ2-2	TRBD1	CASGLEGAGTGELFF	TGTGCTAGTGGTTTGGAGGGGGCGGGCACCGGGGAGCTGTTTTTT
NA	TRBV28	TRBJ1-2	TRBD1	CASSPGQGYGYTF	TGTGCCAGCAGTCCGGGACAGGGCTATGGCTACACCTTC
NA	TRBV4-3	TRBJ2-7	NA	CASSQAGHRGAEQYF	TGCGCCAGCAGCCAAGCGGGACACAGAGGGGCTGAGCAGTACTTC
NA	TRBV21-1	TRBJ2-1	NA	CASSNPGQRYNEQFF	TGTGCCAGCAGCAATCCGGGACAGCGCTACAATGAGCAGTTCTTC
once	TRBV7-9	TRBJ1-2	NA	CASSFRGDGYGYTF	TGTGCCAGCAGCTTCCGGGGGGATGGCTATGGCTACACCTTC
NA	TRBV7-6	TRBJ2-7	NA	CASSLKGLEQYF	TGTGCCAGCAGCTTAAAGGGGCTCGAGCAGTACTTC
NA	TRBV2	TRBJ1-1	NA	CASSEGALGTEAFF	TGTGCCAGCAGTGAAGGGGCTCTGGGCACTGAAGCTTTCTTT
NA	TRBV30	TRBJ2-7	TRBD1	CAWSRGDRDYEQYF	TGTGCCTGGAGTCGGGGTGACAGGGACTACGAGCAGTACTTC
NA	TRBV7-2	TRBJ1-6	TRBD1	CASSADRDGLPLHF	TGTGCCAGCAGCGCCGACAGGGACGGTTTACCCCTCCACTTT
once	TRBV5-1	TRBJ2-1	TRBD1	CASSSYRDRGLNEQFF	TGCGCCAGCAGCTCCTACCGGGACAGGGGGCTCAATGAGCAGTTCTTC
few	TRBV5-1	TRBJ1-3	TRBD1	CASSLTGAGNTIYF	TGCGCCAGCAGCTTGACAGGGGCGGGAAACACCATATATTTT